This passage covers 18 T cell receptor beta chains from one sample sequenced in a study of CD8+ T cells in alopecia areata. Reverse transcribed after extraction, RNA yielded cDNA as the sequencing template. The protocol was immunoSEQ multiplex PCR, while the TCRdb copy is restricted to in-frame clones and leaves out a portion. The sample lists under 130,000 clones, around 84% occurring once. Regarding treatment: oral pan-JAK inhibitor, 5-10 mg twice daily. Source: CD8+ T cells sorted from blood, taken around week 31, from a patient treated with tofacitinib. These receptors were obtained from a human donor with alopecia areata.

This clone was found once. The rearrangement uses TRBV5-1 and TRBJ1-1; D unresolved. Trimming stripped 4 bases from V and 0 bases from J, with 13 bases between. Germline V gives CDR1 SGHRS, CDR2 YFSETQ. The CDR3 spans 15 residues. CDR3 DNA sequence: TGCGCCAGCAGCCCGGTGGTTGTGATGAACACTGAAGCTTTCTTT. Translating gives CASSPVVVMNTEAFF.

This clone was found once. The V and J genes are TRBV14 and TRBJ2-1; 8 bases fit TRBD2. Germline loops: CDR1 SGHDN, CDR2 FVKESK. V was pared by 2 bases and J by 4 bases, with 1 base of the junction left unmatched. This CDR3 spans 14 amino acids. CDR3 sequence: CASSQQRGYNEQFF. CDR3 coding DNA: TGTGCCAGCAGCCAACAGCGGGGGTACAATGAGCAGTTCTTC.

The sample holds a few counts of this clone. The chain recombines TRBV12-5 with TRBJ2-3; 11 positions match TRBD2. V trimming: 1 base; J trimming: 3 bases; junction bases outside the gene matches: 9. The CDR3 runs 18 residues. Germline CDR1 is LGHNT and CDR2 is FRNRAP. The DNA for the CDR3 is TGTGCTAGTGGTTTGGGACTAGCGGGAAAATGTTGTACAGATACGCAGTATTTT. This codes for CASGLGLAGKCCTDTQYF. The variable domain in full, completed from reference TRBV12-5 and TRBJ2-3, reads DARVTQTPRHKVTEMGQEVTMRCQPILGHNTVFWYRQTMMQGLELLAYFRNRAPLDDSGMPKDRFSAEMPDATLATLKIQPSEPRDSAVYFCASGLGLAGKCCTDTQYFGPGTRLTVL.

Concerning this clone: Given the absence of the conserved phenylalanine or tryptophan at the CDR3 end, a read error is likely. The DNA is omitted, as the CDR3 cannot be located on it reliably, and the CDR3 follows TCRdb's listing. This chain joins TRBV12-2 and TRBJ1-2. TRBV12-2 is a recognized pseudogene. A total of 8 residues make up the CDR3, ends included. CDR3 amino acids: CASRFDDT.

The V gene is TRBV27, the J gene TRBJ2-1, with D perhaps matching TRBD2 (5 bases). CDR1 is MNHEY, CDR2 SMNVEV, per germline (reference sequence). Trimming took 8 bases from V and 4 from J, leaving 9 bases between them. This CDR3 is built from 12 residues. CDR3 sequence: CASFGEYNEQFF. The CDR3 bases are TGTGCCAGCTTCGGGGAGTACAATGAGCAGTTCTTC.

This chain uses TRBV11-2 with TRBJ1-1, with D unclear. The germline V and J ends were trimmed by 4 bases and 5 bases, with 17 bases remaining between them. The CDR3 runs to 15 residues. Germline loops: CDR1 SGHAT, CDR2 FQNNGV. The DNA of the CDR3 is TGTGCCAGCAGCTCATACACGGATGGTCGGACTGAAGCTTTCTTT. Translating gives CASSSYTDGRTEAFF. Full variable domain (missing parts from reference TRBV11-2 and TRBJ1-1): EAGVAQSPRYKIIEKRQSVAFWCNPISGHATLYWYQQILGQGPKLLIQFQNNGVVDDSQLPKDRFSAERLKGVDSTLKIQPAKLEDSAVYLCASSSYTDGRTEAFFGQGTRLTVV.

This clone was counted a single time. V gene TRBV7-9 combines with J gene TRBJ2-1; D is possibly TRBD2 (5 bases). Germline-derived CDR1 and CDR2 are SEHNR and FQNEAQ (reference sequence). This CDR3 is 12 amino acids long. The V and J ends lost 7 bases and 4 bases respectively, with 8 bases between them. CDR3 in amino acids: CASIRGYNEQFF. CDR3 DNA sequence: TGTGCCAGCATCCGAGGGTACAATGAGCAGTTCTTC.

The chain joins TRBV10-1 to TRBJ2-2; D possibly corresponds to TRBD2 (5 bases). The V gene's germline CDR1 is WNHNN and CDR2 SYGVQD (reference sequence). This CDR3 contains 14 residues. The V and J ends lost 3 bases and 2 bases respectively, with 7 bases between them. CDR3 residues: CASSDLANTGELFF. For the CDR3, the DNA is TGCGCCAGCAGTGACCTAGCTAACACCGGGGAGCTGTTTTTT.

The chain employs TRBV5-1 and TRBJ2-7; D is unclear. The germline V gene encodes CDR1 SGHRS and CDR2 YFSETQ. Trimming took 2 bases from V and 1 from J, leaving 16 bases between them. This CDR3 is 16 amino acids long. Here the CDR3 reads CASSLGPAGRSYEQYF. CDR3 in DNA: TGCGCCAGCAGCTTAGGGCCGGCAGGACGGTCCTACGAGCAGTACTTC.

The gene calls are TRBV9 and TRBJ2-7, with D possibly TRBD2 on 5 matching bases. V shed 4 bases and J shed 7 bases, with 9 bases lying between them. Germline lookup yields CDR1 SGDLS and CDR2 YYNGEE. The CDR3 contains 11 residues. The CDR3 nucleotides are TGTGCCAGCAGCCTTTCGGGGGAGCAGTACTTC. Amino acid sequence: CASSLSGEQYF.

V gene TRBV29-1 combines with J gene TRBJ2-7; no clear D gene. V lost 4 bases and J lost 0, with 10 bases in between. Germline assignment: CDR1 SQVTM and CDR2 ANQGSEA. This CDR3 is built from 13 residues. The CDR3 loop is CSVGQESSYEQYF. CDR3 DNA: TGCAGCGTTGGGCAAGAGAGCTCCTACGAGCAGTACTTC.

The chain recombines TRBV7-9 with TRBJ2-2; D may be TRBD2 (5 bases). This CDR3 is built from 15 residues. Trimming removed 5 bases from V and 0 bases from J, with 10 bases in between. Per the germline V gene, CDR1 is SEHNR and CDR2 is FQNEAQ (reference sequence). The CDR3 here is CASSPGISNTGELFF. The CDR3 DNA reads TGTGCCAGCAGCCCCGGGATTTCGAACACCGGGGAGCTGTTTTTT.

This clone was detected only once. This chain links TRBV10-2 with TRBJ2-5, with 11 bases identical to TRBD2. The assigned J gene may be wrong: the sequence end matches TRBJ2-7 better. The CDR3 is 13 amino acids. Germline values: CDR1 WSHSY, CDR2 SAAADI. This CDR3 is CASGTSGSYEQYF. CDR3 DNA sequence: TGCGCCAGCGGGACTAGCGGTTCCTACGAGCAGTACTTC.

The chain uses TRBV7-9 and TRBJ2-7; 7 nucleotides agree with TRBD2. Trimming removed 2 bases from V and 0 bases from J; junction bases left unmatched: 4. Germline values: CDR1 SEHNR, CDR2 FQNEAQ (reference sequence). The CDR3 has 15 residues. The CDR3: CASSLRLAASYEQYF. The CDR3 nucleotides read TGTGCCAGCAGCTTAAGGCTAGCGGCCTCCTACGAGCAGTACTTC.

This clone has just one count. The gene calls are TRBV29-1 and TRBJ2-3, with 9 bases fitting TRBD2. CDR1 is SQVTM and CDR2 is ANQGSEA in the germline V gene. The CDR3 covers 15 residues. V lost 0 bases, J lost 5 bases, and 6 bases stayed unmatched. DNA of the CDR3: TGCAGCGTTGAAGATCCTAGCGGGGTCAAAGATACGCAGTATTTT. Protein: CSVEDPSGVKDTQYF.

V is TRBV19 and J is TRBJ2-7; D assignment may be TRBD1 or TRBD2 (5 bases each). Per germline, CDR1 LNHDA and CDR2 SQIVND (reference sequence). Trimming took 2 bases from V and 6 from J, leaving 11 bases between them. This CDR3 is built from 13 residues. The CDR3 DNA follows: TGTGCCAGTAGTATATCTGTGGGGGTCGAGCAGTACTTC. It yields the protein CASSISVGVEQYF.

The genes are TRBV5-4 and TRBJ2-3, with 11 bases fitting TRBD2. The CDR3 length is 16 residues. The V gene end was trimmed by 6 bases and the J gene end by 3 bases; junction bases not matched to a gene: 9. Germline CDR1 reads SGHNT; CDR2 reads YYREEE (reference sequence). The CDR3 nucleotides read TGTGCCAGCACCCAAACCGGGACTAGCGGAACAGATACGCAGTATTTT. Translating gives CASTQTGTSGTDTQYF. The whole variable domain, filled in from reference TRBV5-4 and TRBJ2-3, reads ETGVTQSPTHLIKTRGQQVTLRCSSQSGHNTVSWYQQALGQGPQFIFQYYREEENGRGNFPPRFSGLQFPNYSSELNVNALELDDSALYLCASTQTGTSGTDTQYFGPGTRLTVL.

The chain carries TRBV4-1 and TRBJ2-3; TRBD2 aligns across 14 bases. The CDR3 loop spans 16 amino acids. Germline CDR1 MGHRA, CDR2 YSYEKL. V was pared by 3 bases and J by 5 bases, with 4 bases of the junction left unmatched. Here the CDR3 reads CASSQGLAGDVDTQYF. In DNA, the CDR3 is TGCGCCAGCAGCCAGGGACTAGCGGGAGACGTAGATACGCAGTATTTT.